This entry is about one T cell receptor (beta chain). Losses at the gene ends were 2 bases for V and 2 bases for J; bases not matched to a gene: 11. CDR1 and CDR2 from the germline V gene are SEHNR and FQNEAQ (reference sequence). The CDR3 runs to 17 residues. In the original processing: From reference gene primer amplification, estimates of nucleated cell counts were derived. This table comes from immunoSEQ multiplex PCR, and its TCRdb copy is limited to in-frame clones, with some not included. Clonal size and the V and J genes are those of that table, whereas D and trimming came from the DNA. This sample yields around 220,000 clones, of which almost 90% are seen a single time; about 1.5% belongs to the top ten. This sample was taken from a study of blood T cell repertoires in COVID-19. Study background: Specimens from acute and convalescent COVID-19 originated in the United States, Italy and Spain. Sources were T cells, B-cell-depleted T cells, or PBMCs; the material itself was cDNA or gDNA.

This chain uses TRBV7-9 with TRBJ2-5; TRBD1 matches 7 bases. The source of this sequence is a young man with active or convalescent COVID-19. The specimen sequenced was peripheral blood. The CDR3 loop is CASSLPTGKEGQETQYF. The CDR3 bases are TGTGCCAGCAGCTTACCGACAGGGAAGGAAGGGCAAGAGACCCAGTACTTC.